The T cell receptor beta chain under discussion was sequenced for a study of control samples from healthy donors and cancer patients. This CDR3 is 15 amino acids long. Trimming shortened V by 5 bases and J by 3 bases, and 17 bases separated the two germline ends. Germline CDR1 reads SGHTA; CDR2 reads FQGTGA. The repertoire was sequenced with immunoSEQ multiplex PCR; TCRdb's copy has only in-frame clones and lacks some. The sample includes around 140,000 clones, roughly 89% of them seen just once. The TCR was taken from a man younger than 35 in good health. The chain is built from TRBV7-3 and TRBJ2-7; weak D call: TRBD1 (5 bases). Sample: blood. The chain's CDR3 is CASSLPTERYYEQYF. The CDR3 DNA is TGTGCCAGCAGCCTACCGACAGAGAGATACTACGAGCAGTACTTC.